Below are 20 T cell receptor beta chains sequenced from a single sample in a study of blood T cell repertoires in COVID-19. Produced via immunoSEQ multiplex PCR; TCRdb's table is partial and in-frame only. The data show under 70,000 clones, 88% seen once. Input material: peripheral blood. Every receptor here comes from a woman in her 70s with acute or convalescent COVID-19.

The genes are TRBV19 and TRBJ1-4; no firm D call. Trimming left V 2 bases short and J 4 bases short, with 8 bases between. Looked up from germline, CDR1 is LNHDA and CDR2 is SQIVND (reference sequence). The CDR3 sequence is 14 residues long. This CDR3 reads CASSITWLNEKLFF. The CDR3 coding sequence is TGTGCCAGTAGTATAACATGGCTTAATGAAAAACTGTTTTTT.

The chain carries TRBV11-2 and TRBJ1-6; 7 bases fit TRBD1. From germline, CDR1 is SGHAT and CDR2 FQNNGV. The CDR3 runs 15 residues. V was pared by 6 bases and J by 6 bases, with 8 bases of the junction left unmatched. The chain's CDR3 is CASRRQGQINSPLHF. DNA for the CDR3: TGTGCCAGCAGACGCCAGGGACAGATTAATTCACCCCTCCACTTT.

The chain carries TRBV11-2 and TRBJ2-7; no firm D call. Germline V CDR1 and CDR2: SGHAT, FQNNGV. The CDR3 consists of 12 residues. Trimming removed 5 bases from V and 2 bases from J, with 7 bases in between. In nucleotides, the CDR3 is TGTGCCAGCAGCCCCGGAGCCTACGAGCAGTACTTC. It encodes CASSPGAYEQYF.

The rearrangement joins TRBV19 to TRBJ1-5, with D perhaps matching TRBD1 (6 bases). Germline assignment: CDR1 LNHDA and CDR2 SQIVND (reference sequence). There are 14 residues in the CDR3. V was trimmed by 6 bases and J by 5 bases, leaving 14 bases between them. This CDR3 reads CASRAGVIDQPQHF. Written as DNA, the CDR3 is TGTGCCAGTAGGGCAGGGGTTATCGATCAGCCCCAGCATTTT. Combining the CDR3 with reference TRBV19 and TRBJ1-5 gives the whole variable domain DGGITQSPKYLFRKEGQNVTLSCEQNLNHDAMYWYRQDPGQGLRLIYYSQIVNDFQKGDIAEGYSVSREKKESFPLTVTSAQKNPTAFYLCASRAGVIDQPQHFGDGTRLSIL.

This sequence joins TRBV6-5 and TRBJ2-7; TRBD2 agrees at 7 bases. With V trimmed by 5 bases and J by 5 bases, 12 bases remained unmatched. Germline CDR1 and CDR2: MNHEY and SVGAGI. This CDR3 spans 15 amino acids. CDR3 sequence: CASSTLGGLDHEQYF. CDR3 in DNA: TGTGCCAGCAGTACTTTGGGGGGGTTGGACCACGAGCAGTACTTC.

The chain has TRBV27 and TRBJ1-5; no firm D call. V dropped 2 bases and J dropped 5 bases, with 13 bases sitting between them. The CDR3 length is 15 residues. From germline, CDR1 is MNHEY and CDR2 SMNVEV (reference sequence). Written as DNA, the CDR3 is TGTGCCAGCAGTTTAGTAAGGGAGGTGGATCAGCCCCAGCATTTT. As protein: CASSLVREVDQPQHF.

Here the CDR3 DNA reads TGTGCCAGCAGCTTGAGACAGGGGCAAACTGAAGCTTTCTTT. It encodes CASSLRQGQTEAFF. V usage is TRBV5-6 and J usage is TRBJ1-1, with TRBD1 matching 8 bases. Per germline, CDR1 SGHDT and CDR2 YYEEEE. The CDR3 covers 14 residues. V shed 1 base, J shed 5 bases, and the junction held 4 bases outside the gene matches.

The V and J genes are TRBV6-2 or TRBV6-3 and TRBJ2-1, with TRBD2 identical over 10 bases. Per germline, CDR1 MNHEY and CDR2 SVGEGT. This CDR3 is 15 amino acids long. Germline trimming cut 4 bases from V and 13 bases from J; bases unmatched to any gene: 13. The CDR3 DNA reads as TGTGCCAGCAGTTCCCGGGAACTAGCGGGGCTGGACCAGTTCTTC. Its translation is CASSSRELAGLDQFF.

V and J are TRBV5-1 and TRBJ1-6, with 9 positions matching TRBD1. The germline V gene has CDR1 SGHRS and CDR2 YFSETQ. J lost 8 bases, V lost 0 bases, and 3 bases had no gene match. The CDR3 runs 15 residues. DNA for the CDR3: TGCGCCAGCAGCTTGGCAACAGGGGGCGATTCACCCCTCCACTTT. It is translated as CASSLATGGDSPLHF.

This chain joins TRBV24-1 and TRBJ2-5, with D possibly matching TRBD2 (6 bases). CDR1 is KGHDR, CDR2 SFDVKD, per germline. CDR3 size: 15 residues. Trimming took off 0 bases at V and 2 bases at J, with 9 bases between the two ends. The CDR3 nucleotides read TGTGCCACCAGTGATTTGACTAGCCGACAAGAGACCCAGTACTTC. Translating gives CATSDLTSRQETQYF.

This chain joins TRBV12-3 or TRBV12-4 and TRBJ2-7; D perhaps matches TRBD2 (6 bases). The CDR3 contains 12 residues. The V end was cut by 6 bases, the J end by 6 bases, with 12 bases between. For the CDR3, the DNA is TGTGCCAGCAGCTTTGGAGGGATCGAGCAGTACTTC. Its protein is CASSFGGIEQYF.

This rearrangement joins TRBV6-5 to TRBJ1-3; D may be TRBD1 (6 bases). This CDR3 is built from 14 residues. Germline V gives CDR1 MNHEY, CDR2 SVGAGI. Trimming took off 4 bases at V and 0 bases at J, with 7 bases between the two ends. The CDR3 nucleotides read TGTGCCAGCAGTTCGGACAGCTCTGGAAACACCATATATTTT. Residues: CASSSDSSGNTIYF.

As DNA, the CDR3 is TGTGCCAGCAGCCCACAACCAGGGGGCACCTACGAGCAGTACTTC. Protein: CASSPQPGGTYEQYF. This chain joins TRBV11-2 and TRBJ2-7, with TRBD1 identical over 8 bases. V lost 5 bases to trimming and J lost 2 bases; unmatched junction nucleotides: 8. The CDR3 totals 15 residues. CDR1 is SGHAT and CDR2 is FQNNGV in the germline V gene. Full variable domain (missing parts from reference TRBV11-2 and TRBJ2-7): EAGVAQSPRYKIIEKRQSVAFWCNPISGHATLYWYQQILGQGPKLLIQFQNNGVVDDSQLPKDRFSAERLKGVDSTLKIQPAKLEDSAVYLCASSPQPGGTYEQYFGPGTRLTVT.

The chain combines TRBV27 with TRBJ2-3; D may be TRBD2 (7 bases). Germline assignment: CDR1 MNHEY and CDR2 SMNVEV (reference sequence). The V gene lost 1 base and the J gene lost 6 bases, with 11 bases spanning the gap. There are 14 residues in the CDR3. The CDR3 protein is CASSLWGGQDTQYF. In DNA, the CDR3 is TGTGCCAGCAGTTTATGGGGGGGCCAGGATACGCAGTATTTT.

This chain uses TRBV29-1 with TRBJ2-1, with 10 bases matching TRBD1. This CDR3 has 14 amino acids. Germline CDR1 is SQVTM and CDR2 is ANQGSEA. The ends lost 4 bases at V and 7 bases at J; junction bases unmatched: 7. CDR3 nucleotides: TGCAGCGTTGTGGGCGGGACAGGGGCAAATGAGCAGTTCTTC. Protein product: CSVVGGTGANEQFF.

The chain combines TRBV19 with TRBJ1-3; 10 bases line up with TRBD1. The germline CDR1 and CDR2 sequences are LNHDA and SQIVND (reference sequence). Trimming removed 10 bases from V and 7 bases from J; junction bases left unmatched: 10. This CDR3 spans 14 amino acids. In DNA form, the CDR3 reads TGTGCCACCGCGGACAGGGGGATTGGTAACACCATATATTTT. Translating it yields CATADRGIGNTIYF.

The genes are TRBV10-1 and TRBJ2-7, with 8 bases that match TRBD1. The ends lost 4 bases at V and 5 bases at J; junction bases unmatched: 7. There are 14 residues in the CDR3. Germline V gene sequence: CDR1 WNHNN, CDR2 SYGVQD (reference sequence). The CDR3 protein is CASSGMDRAHEQYF. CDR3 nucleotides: TGCGCCAGCAGTGGGATGGACAGGGCCCACGAGCAGTACTTC.

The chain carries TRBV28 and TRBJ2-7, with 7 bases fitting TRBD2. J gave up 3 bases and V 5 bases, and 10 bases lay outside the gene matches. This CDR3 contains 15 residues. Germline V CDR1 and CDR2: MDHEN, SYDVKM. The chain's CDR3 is CASSHREAGRYEQYF. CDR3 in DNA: TGTGCCAGCAGTCATCGGGAAGCGGGACGCTACGAGCAGTACTTC. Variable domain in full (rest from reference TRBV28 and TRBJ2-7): DVKVTQSSRYLVKRTGEKVFLECVQDMDHENMFWYRQDPGLGLRLIYFSYDVKMKEKGDIPEGYSVSREKKERFSLILESASTNQTSMYLCASSHREAGRYEQYFGPGTRLTVT.

The CDR3 bases are TGTGCCAGCTCCCCCGGGACAGACATCGAGGAGACCCAGTACTTC. Translated: CASSPGTDIEETQYF. The rearrangement uses TRBV18 and TRBJ2-5; 7 bases align to TRBD1. V gave up 6 bases and J gave up 5 bases; unmatched junction bases: 12. The germline V gene encodes CDR1 KGHSH and CDR2 LQKENI. The CDR3 consists of 15 residues.

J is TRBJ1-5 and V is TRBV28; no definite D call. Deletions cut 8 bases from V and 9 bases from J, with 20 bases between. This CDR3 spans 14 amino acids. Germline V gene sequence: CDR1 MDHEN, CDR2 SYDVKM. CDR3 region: CASYKRSGLGPQHF. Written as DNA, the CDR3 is TGTGCCAGCTATAAGAGGTCGGGATTGGGGCCCCAGCATTTT.